The 24 T cell receptor beta chains in this list originate from one sample, sequenced in a study of blood T cell repertoires in COVID-19. Libraries were prepared by immunoSEQ multiplex PCR; TCRdb keeps only in-frame clonotypes and omits some of them. The repertoire holds about 350,000 clones, around nine tenths seen once, with 3% to 4% in the top ten. Sequenced material: peripheral blood. These receptors were obtained from a woman aged 55 to 70 with COVID-19, enrolled during active disease.

The chain employs TRBV6-5 and TRBJ2-2; 8 positions match TRBD1. The CDR3 sequence is 11 residues long. Germline CDR1 and CDR2: MNHEY and SVGAGI. J lost 7 bases, V lost 11 bases, and 3 bases had no gene match. The CDR3 loop is CAHRGIGELFF. The CDR3 DNA reads as TGTGCCCACAGGGGGATCGGGGAGCTGTTTTTT.

The chain employs TRBV9 and TRBJ1-2; D possibly corresponds to TRBD1 (5 bases). CDR1 is SGDLS, CDR2 YYNGEE, per germline. The CDR3 is made up of 14 amino acids. With 6 bases removed from V and 4 bases from J, the gap between germline ends came to 16 bases. The CDR3 DNA reads TGTGCCAGCACCCCCCCGGAGGGGACCTATGGCTACACCTTC. It translates to CASTPPEGTYGYTF.

The chain carries TRBV5-4 and TRBJ1-3; 9 positions match TRBD1. Germline CDR1 and CDR2: SGHNT and YYREEE (reference sequence). This CDR3 contains 14 residues. The trim removed 2 bases at V and 10 bases at J, leaving 7 bases unmatched. The CDR3 loop is CASSFGQGLGTIYF. CDR3 bases: TGTGCCAGCAGCTTTGGACAGGGGCTAGGGACCATATATTTT.

V and J are TRBV24-1 and TRBJ1-2, with TRBD1 matching over 7 bases. J gave up 6 bases and V 3 bases, and 12 bases lay outside the gene matches. CDR1 KGHDR and CDR2 SFDVKD come from the germline V gene. CDR3 length: 16 residues. CDR3 protein: CATSDPRLQGPHGYTF. The CDR3 DNA follows: TGTGCCACCAGTGATCCTAGACTACAGGGGCCTCATGGCTACACCTTC.

The CDR3 is CASGQRGYTDTQYF. The CDR3 DNA is TGTGCCAGCGGGCAGCGGGGATACACAGATACGCAGTATTTT. The rearrangement links TRBV2 to TRBJ2-3, with TRBD2 matching 7 bases. The CDR3 length is 14 residues. V shed 8 bases, J shed 2 bases, and the junction held 7 bases outside the gene matches. CDR1 is SNHLY and CDR2 is FYNNEI in the germline V gene.

This chain connects TRBV7-9 to TRBJ2-1, with D possibly being TRBD2 (7 bases). The V end was cut by 5 bases, the J end by 8 bases, with 19 bases between. Germline V gene lookup returns CDR1 SEHNR and CDR2 FQNEAQ (reference sequence). CDR3 length: 15 amino acids. The CDR3 spells CASSRTSGGSYEQFF. The CDR3 bases are TGTGCCAGCAGCCGAACCTCGGGGGGCTCCTATGAGCAGTTCTTC.

V gene TRBV28 combines with J gene TRBJ2-7; no firm D call. The germline gives CDR1 MDHEN, CDR2 SYDVKM. Trimming removed 2 bases at V and 0 bases at J, with 11 bases between. This CDR3 contains 15 residues. The CDR3 coding sequence is TGTGCCAGCAGTTTAGCCGCGACAAGCTCCTACGAGCAGTACTTC. Translated: CASSLAATSSYEQYF.

The genes are TRBV28 and TRBJ1-5; the match to TRBD1 covers 7 bases. V lost 9 bases, J lost 6 bases, and 5 bases stayed unmatched. In germline, CDR1 is MDHEN, CDR2 SYDVKM. There are 12 residues in the CDR3. The CDR3: CASQGGTQPQHF. The CDR3 DNA is TGTGCCAGTCAGGGGGGTACTCAGCCCCAGCATTTT.

The sample holds one count of this clone. The chain joins TRBV7-2 to TRBJ1-1; TRBD1 agrees at 7 bases. The CDR3 length is 14 residues. In germline, CDR1 is SGHTA, CDR2 FQGNSA. V lost 3 bases and J lost 0; bases outside the gene matches: 1. The CDR3 loop reads CASSFQGVNTEAFF. CDR3 bases: TGTGCCAGCAGCTTCCAGGGGGTGAACACTGAAGCTTTCTTT.

Here the CDR3 DNA reads TGTGCCAGTAGTATGCCACAGGGGGAGGGCTACACCTTC. Translated, it gives CASSMPQGEGYTF. The V call is TRBV19, the J call TRBJ1-2; 8 nucleotides line up with TRBD1. CDR3 length: 13 residues. Germline trimming cut 3 bases from V and 8 bases from J; bases unmatched to any gene: 5. Germline loops: CDR1 LNHDA, CDR2 SQIVND (reference sequence).

The chain couples TRBV10-3 to TRBJ2-5; D not certain. The CDR3 contains 13 residues. Germline V gene data show CDR1 as ENHRY and CDR2 as SYGVKD. Trimming shortened V by 0 bases and J by 4 bases, and 6 bases separated the two germline ends. CDR3 in amino acids: CAISESTGETQYF. The DNA of the CDR3 is TGTGCCATCAGTGAGTCTACCGGAGAGACCCAGTACTTC.

This clone was recorded only once. The chain recombines TRBV28 with TRBJ1-2, with D maybe TRBD1 (5 bases). CDR3 length equals 16 residues. The V end lost 7 bases, the J end lost 2 bases, and 20 bases lay between the germline ends. Germline V lookup: CDR1 MDHEN, CDR2 SYDVKM. The CDR3 DNA reads as TGTGCCAGCATTCCCGGCGGGACGGACGTGAACTATGGCTACACCTTC. It codes for CASIPGGTDVNYGYTF.

A word on this clone: In the same sample, other DNA sequences code for this CDR3. This chain connects TRBV18 to TRBJ1-2; D may be TRBD1 (5 bases). This CDR3 is built from 13 residues. In germline, CDR1 is KGHSH, CDR2 LQKENI. Trimming stripped 6 bases from V and 5 bases from J, with 13 bases between. The DNA for the CDR3 is TGTGCCAGCTCCCCGCCGGGGGGGTATGGCTACACCTTC. Protein: CASSPPGGYGYTF.

The rearrangement links TRBV4-1 to TRBJ2-2; a possible D gene is TRBD2 (6 bases). Trimming took 6 bases from V and 2 from J, leaving 13 bases between them. The CDR3 totals 15 residues. Germline assignment: CDR1 MGHRA and CDR2 YSYEKL. The DNA of the CDR3 is TGCGCCAGCAGACCCGGGACTTTTAACACCGGGGAGCTGTTTTTT. Translation gives CASRPGTFNTGELFF.

The chain employs TRBV6-2 or TRBV6-3 and TRBJ1-1; 10 nucleotides align to TRBD1. The V gene end was trimmed by 5 bases and the J gene end by 3 bases; junction bases not matched to a gene: 6. Germline CDR1 is MNHEY and CDR2 is SVGEGT. The CDR3 extends over 15 amino acids. The CDR3: CASSRPGQGHTEAFF. CDR3 bases: TGTGCCAGCAGTAGACCGGGACAGGGGCACACTGAAGCTTTCTTT.

The chain links TRBV18 to TRBJ2-1, with 7 bases that match TRBD1. Germline V lookup: CDR1 KGHSH, CDR2 LQKENI. This CDR3 region has 16 residues. The V gene end was trimmed by 4 bases and the J gene end by 8 bases; junction bases not matched to a gene: 14. CDR3 DNA: TGTGCCAGCTCACTTTTCACCGGGACAGTAGTCGATGAGCAGTTCTTC. Its translation is CASSLFTGTVVDEQFF. Variable domain in full (rest from reference TRBV18 and TRBJ2-1): NAGVMQNPRHLVRRRGQEARLRCSPMKGHSHVYWYRQLPEEGLKFMVYLQKENIIDESGMPKERFSAEFPKEGPSILRIQQVVRGDSAAYFCASSLFTGTVVDEQFFGPGTRLTVL.

J is TRBJ1-5 and V is TRBV18; 8 positions agree with TRBD1. The CDR3 covers 14 residues. Germline V lookup: CDR1 KGHSH, CDR2 LQKENI. J gave up 7 bases and V 5 bases, and 7 bases lay outside the gene matches. CDR3 DNA sequence: TGTGCCAGCTCAGCAGGACAGGGAATCCAGCCCCAGCATTTT. This gives the protein CASSAGQGIQPQHF.

This clone has a handful of counts. The rearrangement joins TRBV9 to TRBJ1-4; possible D gene TRBD1, 5 bases. This CDR3 has 14 amino acids. CDR1 and CDR2 from the germline V gene are SGDLS and YYNGEE. Trimming shortened V by 0 bases and J by 7 bases, and 10 bases separated the two germline ends. The CDR3 DNA is TGTGCCAGCAGCGTAGGGGGGAGGAGTGAAAAACTGTTTTTT. Protein sequence: CASSVGGRSEKLFF.

The gene calls are TRBV6-5 and TRBJ2-6, with 7 bases that match TRBD1. With V trimmed by 5 bases and J by 2 bases, 3 bases remained unmatched. The germline V gene has CDR1 MNHEY and CDR2 SVGAGI. This CDR3 has 15 residues. In DNA form, the CDR3 reads TGTGCCAGCAGTCAGACAGGGACTGGGGCCAACGTCCTGACTTTC. Encoded protein: CASSQTGTGANVLTF.

The rearrangement links TRBV2 to TRBJ1-2; TRBD1 is a possible D gene (6 bases). Germline CDR1 reads SNHLY; CDR2 reads FYNNEI. The CDR3 runs to 14 residues. V dropped 6 bases and J dropped 4 bases, with 15 bases sitting between them. The chain's CDR3 is CASRTQGFGYGYTF. CDR3 sequence (DNA): TGTGCCAGCAGGACCCAGGGGTTCGGCTATGGCTACACCTTC.

V is TRBV5-6 and J is TRBJ1-3; 9 positions match TRBD1. Germline V gene sequence: CDR1 SGHDT, CDR2 YYEEEE. J gave up 3 bases and V 0 bases, and 4 bases lay outside the gene matches. CDR3 length: 16 amino acids. Here the CDR3 DNA reads TGTGCCAGCAGCTTGGCCGGGACAGGGCATGGAAACACCATATATTTT. The encoded protein is CASSLAGTGHGNTIYF.

J is TRBJ1-1 and V is TRBV19; no clear D. This CDR3 is 13 amino acids long. Trimming removed 5 bases from V and 4 bases from J, with 11 bases in between. In germline, CDR1 is LNHDA, CDR2 SQIVND (reference sequence). Here the CDR3 DNA reads TGTGCCAGTAGTCAGGACTGGGCCACTGAAGCTTTCTTT. Protein sequence: CASSQDWATEAFF.

The V call is TRBV28, the J call TRBJ1-1; D may be TRBD1 (5 bases). The germline V gene has CDR1 MDHEN and CDR2 SYDVKM. V was pared by 5 bases and J by 5 bases, with 18 bases between. The CDR3 has 15 residues. This CDR3 reads CASSPSRAERTEAFF. Here the CDR3 DNA reads TGTGCCAGCAGTCCCTCCAGGGCGGAGAGGACTGAAGCTTTCTTT.

The count of this clone is one. The V and J genes are TRBV15 and TRBJ1-5, with TRBD1 as a possible D gene (6 bases). The CDR3 loop spans 14 amino acids. V lost 1 base and J lost 4, with 8 bases in between. In germline, CDR1 is LNHNV, CDR2 YYDKDF (reference sequence). The CDR3 DNA reads as TGTGCCACCAGCAGAGGACAGGTTAATCAGCCCCAGCATTTT. Translating gives CATSRGQVNQPQHF.